The 22 T cell receptor beta chains reported below all come from one sample, sequenced in a study of cytomegalovirus exposure and HLA in healthy donors. The PCR ran on 60 Vbeta and 13 Jbeta primers. Method: immunoSEQ multiplex PCR; TCRdb's copy keeps in-frame clones and lacks some. This table has over 150,000 clones, 75% to 85% appearing once. Source material: PBMCs. The receptors here all came from a woman aged 50 to 65 in good health and CMV-seronegative.

V gene TRBV7-6 combines with J gene TRBJ2-1; 10 bases match TRBD2. Trimming took 4 bases from V and 4 from J; bases not matched to a gene: 4. The CDR3 runs to 15 residues. The germline CDR1 and CDR2 sequences are SGHVS and FNYEAQ. This chain's CDR3 is CASSSTSGSYNEQFF. The CDR3 DNA follows: TGTGCCAGCAGCTCGACTAGCGGGTCGTACAATGAGCAGTTCTTC.

This chain uses TRBV7-2 with TRBJ1-6; 10 bases agree with TRBD1. This CDR3 has 14 amino acids. V shed 5 bases and J 10 bases; nucleotides not matched to a gene: 5. Per germline, CDR1 SGHTA and CDR2 FQGNSA. Written as DNA, the CDR3 is TGTGCCAGCAGCCGGGACAGGGGTGAATCACCCCTCCACTTT. Translating it yields CASSRDRGESPLHF.

This clone was found once. The genes are TRBV5-4 and TRBJ1-2; 7 positions match TRBD1. The V and J ends lost 3 bases and 7 bases, in that order; junction bases with no gene match: 9. In germline, CDR1 is SGHNT, CDR2 YYREEE (reference sequence). CDR3 size: 14 residues. CDR3 in DNA: TGTGCCAGCAGCTCAAAAACAGGGGCAGGTGGCTACACCTTC. Protein product: CASSSKTGAGGYTF.

The rearrangement links TRBV5-1 to TRBJ2-2, with 11 bases matching TRBD2. The germline V gene has CDR1 SGHRS and CDR2 YFSETQ. The CDR3 covers 16 residues. V shed 3 bases and J 7 bases; nucleotides not matched to a gene: 8. CDR3 in amino acids: CASSYILTSGNGELFF. CDR3 nucleotide sequence: TGCGCCAGCAGCTACATCTTGACTAGCGGGAACGGGGAGCTGTTTTTT.

V usage is TRBV7-2 and J usage is TRBJ2-2; TRBD2 is a possible D gene (5 bases). The V end lost 6 bases, the J end lost 5 bases, and 10 bases lay between the germline ends. This CDR3 spans 13 amino acids. Germline lookup yields CDR1 SGHTA and CDR2 FQGNSA. Here the CDR3 reads CASRASGTGELFF. The DNA of the CDR3 is TGTGCCAGCAGGGCCTCGGGGACCGGGGAGCTGTTTTTT.

This clone is a singleton in its sample. The chain carries TRBV2 and TRBJ2-7, with 9 bases fitting TRBD1. Germline V gives CDR1 SNHLY, CDR2 FYNNEI. This CDR3 is 15 amino acids long. J was trimmed by 2 bases and V by 3 bases; bases with no gene match: 5. The CDR3 region has the DNA TGTGCCAGCAGTGAGGGGAGACAGGGGGCCTACGAGCAGTACTTC. Translating it yields CASSEGRQGAYEQYF.

This chain uses TRBV5-1 with TRBJ1-4; D might be TRBD1 (5 bases). Looked up from germline, CDR1 is SGHRS and CDR2 is YFSETQ. V was cut by 7 bases and J by 3 bases, with 19 bases left in between. The CDR3 is made up of 16 amino acids. The CDR3 sequence: CASDPPGNRPNEKLFF. Written as DNA, the CDR3 is TGCGCCAGCGATCCCCCCGGAAACAGGCCTAATGAAAAACTGTTTTTT.

The genes are TRBV6-6 and TRBJ2-3; unclear D gene. The germline CDR1 and CDR2 sequences are MNHNY and SVGAGI (reference sequence). Deletions cut 7 bases from V and 8 bases from J, with 13 bases between. The CDR3 loop spans 12 amino acids. In nucleotides, the CDR3 is TGTGCCAGCATTTCCCTGAGTGGTACGCAGTATTTT. Translating it yields CASISLSGTQYF.

This clone appeared a few times. The V gene is TRBV5-6, the J gene TRBJ1-6, with D unresolved. Germline lookup yields CDR1 SGHDT and CDR2 YYEEEE. V lost 5 bases, J lost 5 bases, and 8 bases lay in between. The CDR3 totals 13 residues. The CDR3 loop reads CASRVGNNSPLHF. CDR3 nucleotide sequence: TGTGCCAGCAGAGTCGGTAATAATTCACCCCTCCACTTT.

For the CDR3, the DNA is TGTGCCAGCAGTCCTCAGGGAGGCGGTAAGACCCAGTACTTC. Its translation is CASSPQGGGKTQYF. The V and J genes are TRBV25-1 and TRBJ2-5, with a possible D match to TRBD2 (6 bases). Trimming took 5 bases from V and 6 from J, leaving 16 bases between them. Germline CDR1 MGHDK, CDR2 SYGVNS. The CDR3 has 14 amino acids.

This clone was detected only a few times. The CDR3 DNA reads as TGTGCCAGCAGCTGGATTCCCAGGGGTCAGCCCCAGCATTTT. Translation: CASSWIPRGQPQHF. The chain recombines TRBV11-1 with TRBJ1-5; a weak D match, TRBD1 (6 bases). The germline V gene has CDR1 SGHAT and CDR2 FQDESV (reference sequence). Deletions cut 4 bases from V and 6 bases from J, with 13 bases between. This CDR3 comprises 14 residues.

The V call is TRBV6-6, the J call TRBJ2-5; 10 bases align to TRBD1. J lost 5 bases, V lost 4 bases, and 7 bases had no gene match. Germline V gives CDR1 MNHNY, CDR2 SVGAGI (reference sequence). This CDR3 contains 15 residues. The CDR3 nucleotides are TGTGCCAGCAGTTTGCGGACAGGGGGAAGGGAGACCCAGTACTTC. Translating gives CASSLRTGGRETQYF.

The V call is TRBV10-3, the J call TRBJ2-3, with 12 bases that match TRBD1. This CDR3 has 17 residues. CDR1 ENHRY and CDR2 SYGVKD come from the germline V gene. Germline trimming cut 2 bases from V and 5 bases from J; bases unmatched to any gene: 8. The CDR3 region has the DNA TGTGCCATCAGTGAGCGCGGGGGACAGGGGGCGATAGATACGCAGTATTTT. Its translation is CAISERGGQGAIDTQYF.

This clone has more than one count but fewer than ten. The chain combines TRBV29-1 with TRBJ2-7; 9 bases map to TRBD1. In germline, CDR1 is SQVTM, CDR2 ANQGSEA. The CDR3 spans 11 residues. J gave up 2 bases and V 7 bases, and 0 bases lay outside the gene matches. The CDR3: CSGTGAYEQYF. In DNA, the CDR3 is TGCAGCGGGACAGGGGCCTACGAGCAGTACTTC.

This clone was seen a single time. The V and J genes are TRBV6-1 and TRBJ1-5, with D hard to call. V dropped 4 bases and J dropped 0 bases, with 13 bases sitting between them. The germline V gene has CDR1 MNHNS and CDR2 SASEGT. The CDR3 extends over 16 amino acids. CDR3 amino acids: CASSASGGISNQPQHF. CDR3 DNA: TGTGCCAGCAGTGCGTCAGGAGGGATTAGCAATCAGCCCCAGCATTTT.

The V gene is TRBV4-2, the J gene TRBJ2-7, with 7 positions matching TRBD1. V lost 3 bases, J lost 2 bases, and 4 bases stayed unmatched. Germline V gene sequence: CDR1 LGHNA, CDR2 YNFKEQ. The CDR3 runs 14 residues. The CDR3: CASSHGTATYEQYF. The CDR3 nucleotides read TGTGCCAGCAGCCACGGGACAGCGACCTACGAGCAGTACTTC.

The V gene is TRBV9, the J gene TRBJ1-2, with D perhaps TRBD1 (5 bases). V was trimmed by 0 bases and J by 5 bases, leaving 8 bases between them. The CDR3 covers 13 residues. The germline V gene encodes CDR1 SGDLS and CDR2 YYNGEE. CDR3 protein: CASSVEDMYGYTF. For the CDR3, the DNA is TGTGCCAGCAGCGTAGAGGACATGTATGGCTACACCTTC.

The V call is TRBV7-9, the J call TRBJ1-1; the D is unclear. Deletions cut 5 bases from V and 8 bases from J, with 12 bases between. The CDR3 length is 12 residues. Germline V gene sequence: CDR1 SEHNR, CDR2 FQNEAQ (reference sequence). CDR3 loop: CASSQPYIEAFF. The CDR3 bases are TGTGCCAGCAGCCAACCTTACATAGAAGCTTTCTTT.

The rearrangement uses TRBV5-4 and TRBJ1-2; 8 nucleotides agree with TRBD1. There are 15 residues in the CDR3. Germline trimming cut 2 bases from V and 4 bases from J; bases unmatched to any gene: 7. Germline values: CDR1 SGHNT, CDR2 YYREEE (reference sequence). CDR3 loop: CASSFLTGETYGYTF. CDR3 coding DNA: TGTGCCAGCAGCTTTTTGACAGGGGAAACCTATGGCTACACCTTC.

V is TRBV5-1 and J is TRBJ2-4, with D possibly matching TRBD1 (5 bases). V was shortened by 3 bases and J by 8 bases, with 12 bases between the two germline ends. CDR1 SGHRS and CDR2 YFSETQ come from the germline V gene. This CDR3 spans 13 amino acids. CDR3 sequence reads: CASSSQGSDIQYF. DNA for the CDR3: TGCGCCAGCAGCTCTCAGGGTTCGGACATTCAGTACTTC.

Only one count was recorded for this clone. The rearrangement links TRBV6-6 to TRBJ2-3; no definite D call. The V and J ends lost 8 bases and 7 bases respectively, with 10 bases between them. The CDR3 is 11 amino acids. CDR1 is MNHNY, CDR2 SVGAGI, per germline (reference sequence). The DNA for the CDR3 is TGTGCCAGCGAGGAGATGTATACGCAGTATTTT. It specifies CASEEMYTQYF.

This rearrangement joins TRBV6-5 to TRBJ2-1; 7 bases map to TRBD2. J lost 2 bases, V lost 4 bases, and 8 bases had no gene match. Germline V gives CDR1 MNHEY, CDR2 SVGAGI. The CDR3 is 16 residues long. CDR3 nucleotides: TGTGCCAGCAGTTCCCCGGGCGGGAGCACCTACAATGAGCAGTTCTTC. It encodes CASSSPGGSTYNEQFF.